This entry describes one T cell receptor beta chain. The antigen remains unidentified. This CDR3 is built from 15 residues. V was pared by 5 bases and J by 3 bases, with 10 bases of the junction left unmatched. The germline V gene has CDR1 MNHEY and CDR2 SVGAGI. Measured with immunoSEQ multiplex PCR; TCRdb has only the in-frame clones, and not every one. This table holds approximately 150,000 clones, roughly 92% found once. This specimen comes from a study of T cell responses to AZD1222 COVID-19 vaccine. Study observations and caveats: Among the donors, most were white British and more were female, and clonal diversity was possibly underestimated. Following two doses of AZD1222, Spike-specific TCR breadth and depth rose. None of the repertoires were sampled until the peak T cell response had passed.

V and J are TRBV6-5 and TRBJ2-7; TRBD1 matches 7 bases. The sequence came from an adult in good health. Sequences were derived from peripheral blood, sampled on day 0 of AZD1222 vaccination. CDR3 amino acids: CASSPRDRDDYEQYF. CDR3 DNA: TGTGCCAGCAGTCCTAGGGACAGAGACGACTACGAGCAGTACTTC.